A single sample is the source of the 28 T cell receptor beta chains below, sequenced in a study of blood T cell repertoires in COVID-19. The method was immunoSEQ multiplex PCR; TCRdb's version includes in-frame clones alone and lacks a portion of them. The table records 120,000 or so clones, 69% of them present only once. Sequencing was done on a sample of peripheral blood. The origin of the receptors is a woman in her 70s with acute or convalescent COVID-19.

The V and J genes are TRBV7-2 and TRBJ2-1; TRBD2 might be the D (5 bases). Trimming pared 4 bases from V and 5 bases from J, leaving 9 bases between. The CDR3 spans 13 residues. CDR1 is SGHTA, CDR2 FQGNSA, per germline. Written as DNA, the CDR3 is TGTGCCAGCAGCTCGGCGGGCCACAATGAGCAGTTCTTC. Protein product: CASSSAGHNEQFF. The entire variable domain, with the rest obtained from reference TRBV7-2 and TRBJ2-1, is as follows: GAGVSQSPSNKVTEKGKDVELRCDPISGHTALYWYRQSLGQGLEFLIYFQGNSAPDKSGLPSDRFSAERTGGSVSTLTIQRTQQEDSAVYLCASSSAGHNEQFFGPGTRLTVL.

The V call is TRBV28, the J call TRBJ2-2; TRBD2 is a possible D gene (6 bases). V dropped 5 bases and J dropped 6 bases, with 22 bases sitting between them. Germline V gives CDR1 MDHEN, CDR2 SYDVKM. The CDR3 contains 17 residues. The CDR3 DNA sequence: TGTGCCAGCAGTCCAGGGAGGAGACGACTTGTCCCCGGGGAGCTGTTTTTT. Encoded protein: CASSPGRRRLVPGELFF. The full variable domain, completed using reference TRBV28 and TRBJ2-2, is DVKVTQSSRYLVKRTGEKVFLECVQDMDHENMFWYRQDPGLGLRLIYFSYDVKMKEKGDIPEGYSVSREKKERFSLILESASTNQTSMYLCASSPGRRRLVPGELFFGEGSRLTVL.

The chain is built from TRBV19 and TRBJ2-5, with 7 bases fitting TRBD2. V trimming: 11 bases; J trimming: 4 bases; junction bases outside the gene matches: 10. The CDR3 spans 13 residues. Germline CDR1 is LNHDA and CDR2 is SQIVND (reference sequence). The CDR3 DNA follows: TGTGCCTGCGGGGCGGGAGCCGGAGAGACCCAGTACTTC. Protein sequence: CACGAGAGETQYF.

This sequence joins TRBV9 and TRBJ2-7; a possible D gene is TRBD2 (5 bases). V shed 3 bases and J shed 0 bases, with 13 bases lying between them. CDR1 is SGDLS and CDR2 is YYNGEE in the germline V gene. The length of the CDR3 is 15 residues. The CDR3 nucleotides read TGTGCCAGCAGCGCCGGAATGGGGAGCTCCTACGAGCAGTACTTC. Amino acids: CASSAGMGSSYEQYF.

Note on this clone: Germline and junction disagree at one end, which may indicate a read error. The CDR3 DNA follows: TGCAGCGTTCGAAGTACAGTTACGCAGTATTTT. Translated: CSVRSTVTQYF. The chain recombines TRBV29-1 with TRBJ2-3; D is ambiguous. This CDR3 is 11 amino acids long. Germline CDR1 is SQVTM and CDR2 is ANQGSEA.

The chain links TRBV3-1 (or the pseudogene TRBV3-2) to TRBJ1-1, with TRBD1 as a possible D gene (5 bases). V dropped 1 base and J dropped 3 bases, with 6 bases sitting between them. The CDR3 sequence is 13 residues long. From germline, CDR1 is LGHDT and CDR2 YNNKEL (reference sequence). The CDR3 spells CASSQGQHTEAFF. CDR3 sequence (DNA): TGTGCCAGCAGCCAAGGACAGCACACTGAAGCTTTCTTT.

The chain employs TRBV7-8 and TRBJ1-2; D remains unclear. In germline, CDR1 is SGHVS, CDR2 FQNEAQ. V was trimmed by 0 bases and J by 4 bases, leaving 12 bases between them. This CDR3 has 15 amino acids. Written as DNA, the CDR3 is TGTGCCAGCAGCTTAGCAGAGATCGGGATCTATGGCTACACCTTC. This translates into CASSLAEIGIYGYTF.

V usage is TRBV9 and J usage is TRBJ2-1; TRBD2 matches 8 bases. The CDR3 contains 15 residues. Per the germline V gene, CDR1 is SGDLS and CDR2 is YYNGEE. V shed 3 bases, J shed 2 bases, and the junction held 4 bases outside the gene matches. CDR3 in DNA: TGTGCCAGCAGCGATAGCGGGGCAACCTACAATGAGCAGTTCTTC. Translation gives CASSDSGATYNEQFF. The complete variable domain, with remaining parts taken from reference TRBV9 and TRBJ2-1, reads DSGVTQTPKHLITATGQRVTLRCSPRSGDLSVYWYQQSLDQGLQFLIQYYNGEERAKGNILERFSAQQFPDLHSELNLSSLELGDSALYFCASSDSGATYNEQFFGPGTRLTVL.

The chain recombines TRBV7-9 with TRBJ1-3; maybe TRBD1 (5 bases). Trimming cost V 3 bases and J 0 bases, with 12 bases left between them. From germline, CDR1 is SEHNR and CDR2 FQNEAQ (reference sequence). This CDR3 is built from 16 residues. As DNA, the CDR3 is TGTGCCAGCAGCTTTTCGACGGGGGGCTCTGGAAACACCATATATTTT. Its protein is CASSFSTGGSGNTIYF. Filled out from reference TRBV7-9 and TRBJ1-3, the complete variable domain reads DTGVSQNPRHKITKRGQNVTFRCDPISEHNRLYWYRQTLGQGPEFLTYFQNEAQLEKSRLLSDRFSAERPKGSFSTLEIQRTEQGDSAMYLCASSFSTGGSGNTIYFGEGSWLTVV.

This clone appeared many times. This chain links TRBV23-1 with TRBJ1-4; no clear D gene. TRBV23-1 is labeled an ORF, and its function is uncertain. The CDR3 sequence is 17 residues long. V lost 5 bases, J lost 0 bases, and 16 bases lay in between. The CDR3 is CASSGGKRIATNEKLFF. CDR3 in DNA: TGCGCCAGCAGTGGAGGAAAACGGATAGCAACTAATGAAAAACTGTTTTTT.

This clone has just a few counts. J is TRBJ2-1 and V is TRBV4-1; 14 nucleotides match TRBD2. From germline, CDR1 is MGHRA and CDR2 YSYEKL. V trimming: 4 bases; J trimming: 6 bases; junction bases outside the gene matches: 8. CDR3 length: 17 residues. CDR3 region: CASSRDRLAGGVNEQFF. CDR3 nucleotides: TGCGCCAGCAGCCGAGACCGACTAGCGGGAGGGGTCAATGAGCAGTTCTTC.

This sequence joins TRBV9 and TRBJ2-6; 8 bases are shared with TRBD1. This CDR3 contains 15 residues. Germline assignment: CDR1 SGDLS and CDR2 YYNGEE. J lost 2 bases, V lost 8 bases, and 6 bases had no gene match. The DNA of the CDR3 is TGTGCCAGTAAACCAGGGGGCGCTGGGGCCAACGTCCTGACTTTC. As protein: CASKPGGAGANVLTF. Using reference TRBV9 and TRBJ2-6 for the parts outside the CDR3, the full variable domain is DSGVTQTPKHLITATGQRVTLRCSPRSGDLSVYWYQQSLDQGLQFLIQYYNGEERAKGNILERFSAQQFPDLHSELNLSSLELGDSALYFCASKPGGAGANVLTFGAGSRLTVL.

The J gene is TRBJ2-2, the V gene TRBV27; 12 bases are shared with TRBD1. Germline assignment: CDR1 MNHEY and CDR2 SMNVEV (reference sequence). The V and J ends lost 4 bases and 6 bases, in that order; junction bases with no gene match: 6. CDR3 size: 16 residues. CDR3 DNA sequence: TGTGCCAGCAGTTCCTTCGGGACAGGGGGCCCCGGGGAGCTGTTTTTT. Amino acid sequence: CASSSFGTGGPGELFF.

The chain is built from TRBV29-1 and TRBJ2-7, with D possibly matching TRBD1 (5 bases). Germline V gene data show CDR1 as SQVTM and CDR2 as ANQGSEA. The CDR3 extends over 11 amino acids. The CDR3 loop reads CNVTQGYEQYF. CDR3 nucleotides: TGCAACGTGACTCAGGGCTACGAGCAGTACTTC.

This clone has more than one count but fewer than ten. V and J are TRBV4-1 and TRBJ1-3; weak D call: TRBD1 (5 bases). The CDR3 has 17 amino acids. The germline CDR1 and CDR2 sequences are MGHRA and YSYEKL. Trimming stripped 4 bases from V and 0 bases from J, with 16 bases between. The CDR3 region is CASSRAGIINSGNTIYF. CDR3 DNA: TGCGCCAGCAGCCGGGCAGGGATCATCAACTCTGGAAACACCATATATTTT.

This clone was seen a few times. This chain connects TRBV7-9 to TRBJ2-7; perhaps TRBD1 as D (5 bases). The CDR3 consists of 13 residues. Per the germline V gene, CDR1 is SEHNR and CDR2 is FQNEAQ (reference sequence). Trimming took 5 bases from V and 3 from J, leaving 11 bases between them. The CDR3 DNA sequence: TGTGCCAGCAGCCGACAGACTCGCTACGAGCAGTACTTC. Its translation: CASSRQTRYEQYF.

This sequence joins TRBV3-1 (or the pseudogene TRBV3-2) and TRBJ2-7; TRBD1 might be the D (5 bases). V shed 4 bases and J shed 4 bases, with 17 bases lying between them. The CDR3 covers 15 residues. Germline CDR1 reads LGHDT; CDR2 reads YNNKEL (reference sequence). CDR3 amino acids: CASSRTLDSQYEQYF. The CDR3 DNA reads as TGTGCCAGCAGCCGAACCCTAGACAGTCAGTACGAGCAGTACTTC.

This chain joins TRBV5-5 and TRBJ1-3; 9 bases are shared with TRBD1. V was pared by 1 base and J by 4 bases, with 6 bases of the junction left unmatched. The CDR3 totals 16 residues. Germline CDR1 is SGHKS and CDR2 is YYEKEE (reference sequence). CDR3 amino acids: CASSLRGTGSGNTIYF. CDR3 bases: TGTGCCAGCAGCTTGAGGGGGACAGGGTCCGGAAACACCATATATTTT. Drawing the rest from reference TRBV5-5 and TRBJ1-3, the complete variable domain is DAGVTQSPTHLIKTRGQQVTLRCSPISGHKSVSWYQQVLGQGPQFIFQYYEKEERGRGNFPDRFSARQFPNYSSELNVNALLLGDSALYLCASSLRGTGSGNTIYFGEGSWLTVV.

V usage is TRBV6-2 or TRBV6-3 and J usage is TRBJ2-2; the D gene is possibly TRBD2 (6 bases). The germline V gene has CDR1 MNHEY and CDR2 SVGEGT. V dropped 4 bases and J dropped 7 bases, with 13 bases sitting between them. This CDR3 is 14 amino acids long. CDR3: CASSSLAGYGELFF. CDR3 DNA: TGTGCCAGCAGTTCCCTGGCGGGGTACGGGGAGCTGTTTTTT.

V is TRBV29-1 and J is TRBJ2-1; 7 bases map to TRBD1. The CDR3 contains 14 residues. V shed 4 bases, J shed 7 bases, and the junction held 10 bases outside the gene matches. The germline V gene has CDR1 SQVTM and CDR2 ANQGSEA. CDR3 sequence reads: CSVVSGQGVNEQFF. CDR3 in DNA: TGCAGCGTTGTGTCGGGGCAGGGGGTTAATGAGCAGTTCTTC.

This chain links TRBV3-1 (or the pseudogene TRBV3-2) with TRBJ1-1; D is uncertain. Deletions cut 1 base from V and 4 bases from J, with 10 bases between. This CDR3 comprises 14 residues. Germline CDR1 and CDR2: LGHDT and YNNKEL (reference sequence). CDR3 loop: CASSQATATTEAFF. CDR3 in DNA: TGTGCCAGCAGCCAAGCTACAGCAACCACTGAAGCTTTCTTT.

The genes are TRBV28 and TRBJ2-5; 7 bases fit TRBD1. The CDR3 is made up of 14 amino acids. Germline CDR1 MDHEN, CDR2 SYDVKM. J gave up 4 bases and V 5 bases, and 7 bases lay outside the gene matches. CDR3 DNA sequence: TGTGCCAGCAGTCAACACAGGGGCGGAGAGACCCAGTACTTC. Translation: CASSQHRGGETQYF.

The V call is TRBV5-4, the J call TRBJ2-3; 11 positions agree with TRBD2. The CDR3 sequence is 15 residues long. Germline CDR1 and CDR2: SGHNT and YYREEE (reference sequence). V dropped 1 base and J dropped 6; count of bases not matched to a gene: 4. The CDR3 loop is CASSLLAGGPDTQYF. DNA for the CDR3: TGTGCCAGCAGCTTGTTAGCGGGGGGGCCGGATACGCAGTATTTT. The full variable domain, in which reference TRBV5-4 and TRBJ2-3 provide the parts outside the CDR3, is ETGVTQSPTHLIKTRGQQVTLRCSSQSGHNTVSWYQQALGQGPQFIFQYYREEENGRGNFPPRFSGLQFPNYSSELNVNALELDDSALYLCASSLLAGGPDTQYFGPGTRLTVL.

The V gene is TRBV27, the J gene TRBJ1-5, with D unresolved. The CDR3 length is 15 residues. V dropped 5 bases and J dropped 0 bases, with 11 bases sitting between them. Germline CDR1 and CDR2: MNHEY and SMNVEV (reference sequence). The CDR3 region is CASSPQVYSNQPQHF. DNA of the CDR3: TGTGCCAGCAGTCCCCAGGTTTATAGCAATCAGCCCCAGCATTTT.

This clone came up a few times. CDR3 sequence reads: CASSFRTGGNNEQFF. The CDR3 DNA reads TGTGCCAGCAGCTTCCGGACAGGGGGTAACAATGAGCAGTTCTTC. The chain links TRBV5-4 to TRBJ2-1; 10 nucleotides line up with TRBD1. Unmatched junction bases numbered 4, after V lost 2 bases and J lost 5 bases. In germline, CDR1 is SGHNT, CDR2 YYREEE (reference sequence). This CDR3 region has 15 residues.

This CDR3 reads CAISESRQSTDTQYF. CDR3 DNA sequence: TGTGCCATCAGTGAGTCCAGACAAAGCACAGATACGCAGTATTTT. This rearrangement joins TRBV10-3 to TRBJ2-3; no definite D call. Germline assignment: CDR1 ENHRY and CDR2 SYGVKD. CDR3 length: 15 residues. V was cut by 0 bases and J by 0 bases, with 7 bases left in between.

The chain couples TRBV7-2 to TRBJ1-1; TRBD1 might be the D (6 bases). Germline V CDR1 and CDR2: SGHTA, FQGNSA. V gave up 1 base and J gave up 4 bases, with 13 bases separating them. The CDR3 totals 15 residues. The CDR3 sequence: CASSLVGGGGTEAFF. CDR3 coding DNA: TGTGCCAGCAGCTTAGTTGGGGGAGGGGGCACTGAAGCTTTCTTT.

This clone came up many times. The chain uses TRBV7-3 and TRBJ1-1; D uncertain. CDR1 SGHTA and CDR2 FQGTGA come from the germline V gene. There are 13 residues in the CDR3. The V end was cut by 1 base, the J end by 1 base, with 4 bases between. This CDR3 reads CASSLNSNTEAFF. In nucleotides, the CDR3 is TGTGCCAGCAGCTTAAACTCGAACACTGAAGCTTTCTTT.